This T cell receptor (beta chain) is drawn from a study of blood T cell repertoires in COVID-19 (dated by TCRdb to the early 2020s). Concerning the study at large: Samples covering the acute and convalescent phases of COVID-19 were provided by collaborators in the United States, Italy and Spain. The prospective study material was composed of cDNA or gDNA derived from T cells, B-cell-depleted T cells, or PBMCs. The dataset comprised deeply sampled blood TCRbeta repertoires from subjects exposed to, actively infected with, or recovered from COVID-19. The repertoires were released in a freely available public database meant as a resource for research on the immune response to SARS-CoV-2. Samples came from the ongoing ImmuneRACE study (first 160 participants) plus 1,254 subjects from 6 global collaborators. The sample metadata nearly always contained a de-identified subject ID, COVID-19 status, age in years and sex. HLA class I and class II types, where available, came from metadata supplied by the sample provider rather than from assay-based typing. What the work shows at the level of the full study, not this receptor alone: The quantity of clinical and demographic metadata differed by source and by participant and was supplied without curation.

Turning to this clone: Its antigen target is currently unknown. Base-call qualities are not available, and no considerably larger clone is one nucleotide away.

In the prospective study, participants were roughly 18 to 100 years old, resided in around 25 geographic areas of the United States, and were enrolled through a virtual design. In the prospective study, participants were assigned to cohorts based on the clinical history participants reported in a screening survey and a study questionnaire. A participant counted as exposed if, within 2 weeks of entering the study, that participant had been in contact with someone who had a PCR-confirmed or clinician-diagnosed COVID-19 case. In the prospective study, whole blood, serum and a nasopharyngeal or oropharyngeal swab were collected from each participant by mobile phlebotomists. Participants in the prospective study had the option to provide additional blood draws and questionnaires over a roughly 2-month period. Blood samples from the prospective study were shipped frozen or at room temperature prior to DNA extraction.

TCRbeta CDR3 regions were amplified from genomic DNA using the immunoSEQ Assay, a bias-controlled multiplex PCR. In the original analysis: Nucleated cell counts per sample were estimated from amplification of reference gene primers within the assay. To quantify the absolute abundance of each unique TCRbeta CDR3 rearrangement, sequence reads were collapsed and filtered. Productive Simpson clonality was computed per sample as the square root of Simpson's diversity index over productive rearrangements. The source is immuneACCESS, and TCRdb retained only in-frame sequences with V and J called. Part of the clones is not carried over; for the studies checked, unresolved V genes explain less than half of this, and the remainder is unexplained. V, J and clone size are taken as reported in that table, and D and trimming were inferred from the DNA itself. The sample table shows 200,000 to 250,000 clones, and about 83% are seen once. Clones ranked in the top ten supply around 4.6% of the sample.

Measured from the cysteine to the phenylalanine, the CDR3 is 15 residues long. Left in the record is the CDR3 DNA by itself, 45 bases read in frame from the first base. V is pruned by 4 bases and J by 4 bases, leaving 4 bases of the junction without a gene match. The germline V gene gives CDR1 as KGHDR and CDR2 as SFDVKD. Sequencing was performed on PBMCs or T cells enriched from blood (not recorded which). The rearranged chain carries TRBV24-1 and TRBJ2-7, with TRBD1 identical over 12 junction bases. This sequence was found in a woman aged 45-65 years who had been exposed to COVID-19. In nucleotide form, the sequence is TGTGCCACCAGTGACCCGGGACAGGGGGCTTACGAGCAGTACTTC. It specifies CATSDPGQGAYEQYF.